This T cell receptor (beta chain) was profiled in a study of cytomegalovirus exposure and HLA in healthy donors. Study results and limitations: It was reported that the classifier diagnosed cytomegalovirus status with high specificity and sensitivity in both the original and validation cohorts. In a later analysis, HLA-associated TCR beta chains were more clonally expanded than equally common others. In a later analysis, the majority of CMV-associated beta chains seemingly showed HLA restriction. HLA-A and HLA-B allele assignments for most subjects were reportedly predicted accurately using TCR beta sequences.

There are 13 residues in the CDR3. The trim removed 7 bases at V and 5 bases at J, leaving 3 bases unmatched. Looked up from germline, CDR1 is SGHRS and CDR2 is YFSETQ. Of note for this clone: Its specificity is unknown.

Primers: 60 Vbeta forward and 13 Jbeta reverse. Some clones are missing from TCRdb's copy, which holds only in-frame ones; the method was immunoSEQ multiplex PCR. The sample includes roughly 150,000 clones, around 83% of them seen just once. V is TRBV5-1 and J is TRBJ1-4; 9 bases map to TRBD1. This clonotype originated in a woman in her late teens or twenties in good health and CMV-seronegative. Sequencing was done on a sample of PBMCs. CDR3 amino acids: CASAGQGNEKLFF. The CDR3 DNA reads TGCGCCAGCGCAGGACAGGGGAATGAAAAACTGTTTTTT. Full variable domain (outside the CDR3, taken from reference TRBV5-1 and TRBJ1-4): KAGVTQTPRYLIKTRGQQVTLSCSPISGHRSVSWYQQTPGQGLQFLFEYFSETQRNKGNFPGRFSGRQFSNSRSEMNVSTLELGDSALYLCASAGQGNEKLFFGSGTQLSVL.